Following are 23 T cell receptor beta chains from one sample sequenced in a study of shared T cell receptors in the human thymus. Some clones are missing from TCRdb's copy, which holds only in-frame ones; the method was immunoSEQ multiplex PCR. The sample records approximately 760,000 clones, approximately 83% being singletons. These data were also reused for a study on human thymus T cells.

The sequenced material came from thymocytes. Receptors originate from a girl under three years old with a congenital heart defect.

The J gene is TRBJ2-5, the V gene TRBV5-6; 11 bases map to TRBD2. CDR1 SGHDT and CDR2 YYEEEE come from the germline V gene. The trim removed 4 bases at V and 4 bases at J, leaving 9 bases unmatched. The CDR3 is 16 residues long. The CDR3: CASSRATSGALETQYF. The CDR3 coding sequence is TGTGCCAGCAGCAGGGCGACTAGCGGGGCGTTAGAGACCCAGTACTTC.

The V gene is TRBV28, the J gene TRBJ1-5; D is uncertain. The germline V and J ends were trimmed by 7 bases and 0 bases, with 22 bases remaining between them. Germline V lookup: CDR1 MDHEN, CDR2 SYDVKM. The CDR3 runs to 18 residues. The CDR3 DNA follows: TGTGCCAGCACCAGGAGGTTATGGTTGGCTTATAGCAATCAGCCCCAGCATTTT. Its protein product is CASTRRLWLAYSNQPQHF.

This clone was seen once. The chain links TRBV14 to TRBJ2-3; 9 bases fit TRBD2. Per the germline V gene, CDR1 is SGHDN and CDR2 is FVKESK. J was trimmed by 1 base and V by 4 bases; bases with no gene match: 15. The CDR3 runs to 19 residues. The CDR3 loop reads CASSPLQRGGAIGTDTQYF. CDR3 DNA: TGTGCCAGCAGCCCCCTACAGCGCGGGGGGGCCATCGGCACAGATACGCAGTATTTT.

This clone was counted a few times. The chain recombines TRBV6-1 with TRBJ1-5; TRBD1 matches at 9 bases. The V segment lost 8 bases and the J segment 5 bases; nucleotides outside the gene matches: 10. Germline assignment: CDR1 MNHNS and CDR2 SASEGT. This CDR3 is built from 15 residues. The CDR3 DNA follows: TGTGCCAGCGCGTGTCAGGACAGGGGTGATCAGCCCCAGCATTTT. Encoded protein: CASACQDRGDQPQHF.

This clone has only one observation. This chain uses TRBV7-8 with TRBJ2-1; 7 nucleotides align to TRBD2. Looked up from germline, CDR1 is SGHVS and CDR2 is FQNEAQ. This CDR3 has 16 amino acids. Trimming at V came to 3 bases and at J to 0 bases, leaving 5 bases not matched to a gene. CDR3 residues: CASSFPPGGSYNEQFF. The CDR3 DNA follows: TGTGCCAGCAGCTTCCCCCCGGGGGGCTCCTACAATGAGCAGTTCTTC.

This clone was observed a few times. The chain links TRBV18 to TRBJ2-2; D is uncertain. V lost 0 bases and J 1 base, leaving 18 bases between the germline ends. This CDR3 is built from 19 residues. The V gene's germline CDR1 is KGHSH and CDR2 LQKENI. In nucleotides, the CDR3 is TGTGCCAGCTCACCACCGCACCACAGCATACCTTTGAACACCGGGGAGCTGTTTTTT. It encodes CASSPPHHSIPLNTGELFF.

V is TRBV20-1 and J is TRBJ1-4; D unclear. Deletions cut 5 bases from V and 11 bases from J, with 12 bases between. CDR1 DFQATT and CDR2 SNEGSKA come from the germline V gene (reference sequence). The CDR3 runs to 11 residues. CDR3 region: CSADRETKLFF. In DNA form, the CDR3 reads TGCAGTGCTGACCGGGAGACTAAACTGTTTTTT.

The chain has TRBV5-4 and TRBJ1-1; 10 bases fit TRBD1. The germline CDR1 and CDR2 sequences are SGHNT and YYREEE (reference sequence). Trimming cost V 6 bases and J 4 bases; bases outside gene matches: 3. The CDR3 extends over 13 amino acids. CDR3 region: CASNRTGGTEAFF. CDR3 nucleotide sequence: TGTGCCAGCAACCGGACAGGGGGCACTGAAGCTTTCTTT.

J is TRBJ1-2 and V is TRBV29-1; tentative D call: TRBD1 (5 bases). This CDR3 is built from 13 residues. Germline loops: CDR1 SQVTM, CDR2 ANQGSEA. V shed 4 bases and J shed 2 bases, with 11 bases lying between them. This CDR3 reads CSVAGEGNYGYTF. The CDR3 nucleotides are TGCAGCGTTGCGGGGGAGGGGAACTATGGCTACACCTTC.

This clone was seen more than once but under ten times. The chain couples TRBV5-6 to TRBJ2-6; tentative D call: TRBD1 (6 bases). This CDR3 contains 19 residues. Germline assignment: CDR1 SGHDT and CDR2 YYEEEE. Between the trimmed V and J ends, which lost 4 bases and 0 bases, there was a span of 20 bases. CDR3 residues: CASSHKKTGPNSGANVLTF. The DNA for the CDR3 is TGTGCCAGCAGCCACAAAAAGACAGGCCCAAACTCTGGGGCCAACGTCCTGACTTTC.

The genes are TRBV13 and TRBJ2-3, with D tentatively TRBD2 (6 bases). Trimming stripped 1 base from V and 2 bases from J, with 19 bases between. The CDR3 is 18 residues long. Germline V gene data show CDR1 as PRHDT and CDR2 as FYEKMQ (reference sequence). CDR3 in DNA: TGTGCCAGCAGCTTAGAGATCAGAGTGACGGGACTCACAGATACGCAGTATTTT. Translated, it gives CASSLEIRVTGLTDTQYF.

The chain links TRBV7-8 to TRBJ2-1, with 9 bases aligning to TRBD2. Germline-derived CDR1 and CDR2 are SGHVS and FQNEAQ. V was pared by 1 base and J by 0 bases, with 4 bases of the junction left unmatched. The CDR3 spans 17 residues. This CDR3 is CASSLVFSGGSYNEQFF. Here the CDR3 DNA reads TGTGCCAGCAGCTTAGTATTTAGCGGGGGCTCCTACAATGAGCAGTTCTTC.

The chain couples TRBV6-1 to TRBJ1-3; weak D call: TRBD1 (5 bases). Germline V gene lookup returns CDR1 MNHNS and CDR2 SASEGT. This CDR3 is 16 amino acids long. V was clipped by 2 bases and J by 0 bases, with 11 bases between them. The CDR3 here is CASSEQGKISGNTIYF. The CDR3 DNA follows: TGTGCCAGCAGTGAACAGGGTAAAATCTCTGGAAACACCATATATTTT.

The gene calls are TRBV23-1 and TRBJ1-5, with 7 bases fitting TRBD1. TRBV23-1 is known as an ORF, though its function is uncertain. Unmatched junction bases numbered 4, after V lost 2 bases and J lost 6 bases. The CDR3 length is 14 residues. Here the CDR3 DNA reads TGCGCCAGCAGTCAACCCGACAGGGCTCAGCCCCAGCATTTT. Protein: CASSQPDRAQPQHF.

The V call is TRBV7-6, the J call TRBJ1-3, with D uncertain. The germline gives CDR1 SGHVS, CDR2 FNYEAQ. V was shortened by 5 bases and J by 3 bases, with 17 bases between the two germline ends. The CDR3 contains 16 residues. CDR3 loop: CASSRGEVRGGNTIYF. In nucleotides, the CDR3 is TGTGCCAGCAGCCGGGGAGAGGTCCGCGGTGGAAACACCATATATTTT.

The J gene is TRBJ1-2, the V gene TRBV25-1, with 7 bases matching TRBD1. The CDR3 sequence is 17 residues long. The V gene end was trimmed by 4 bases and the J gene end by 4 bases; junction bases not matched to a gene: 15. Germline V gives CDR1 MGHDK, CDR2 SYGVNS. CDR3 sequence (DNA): TGTGCCAGCAGTGGACGGGACAGCCCCCCGCAGGGCTATGGCTACACCTTC. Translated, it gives CASSGRDSPPQGYGYTF.

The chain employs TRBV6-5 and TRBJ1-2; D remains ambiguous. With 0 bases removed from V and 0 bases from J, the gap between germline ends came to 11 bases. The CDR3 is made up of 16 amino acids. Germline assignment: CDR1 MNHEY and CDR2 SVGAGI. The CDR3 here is CASSYSNTEPNYGYTF. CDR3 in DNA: TGTGCCAGCAGTTACTCGAATACCGAGCCTAACTATGGCTACACCTTC.

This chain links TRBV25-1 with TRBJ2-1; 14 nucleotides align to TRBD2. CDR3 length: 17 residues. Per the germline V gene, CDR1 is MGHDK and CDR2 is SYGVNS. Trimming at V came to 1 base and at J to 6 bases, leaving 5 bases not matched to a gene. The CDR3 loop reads CASSESTGLAGANEQFF. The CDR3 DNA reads TGTGCCAGCAGTGAATCTACGGGACTAGCGGGGGCCAATGAGCAGTTCTTC.

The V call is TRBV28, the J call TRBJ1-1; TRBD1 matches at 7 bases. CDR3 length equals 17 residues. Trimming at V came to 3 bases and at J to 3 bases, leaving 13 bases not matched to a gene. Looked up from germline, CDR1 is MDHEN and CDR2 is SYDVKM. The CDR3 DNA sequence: TGTGCCAGCAGTTTGATCATTTACAGGGGACTTTACACTGAAGCTTTCTTT. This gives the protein CASSLIIYRGLYTEAFF.

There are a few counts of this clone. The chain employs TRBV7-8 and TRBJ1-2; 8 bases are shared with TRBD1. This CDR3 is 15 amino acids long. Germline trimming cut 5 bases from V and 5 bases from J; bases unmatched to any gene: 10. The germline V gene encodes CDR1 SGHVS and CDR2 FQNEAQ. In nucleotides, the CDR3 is TGTGCCAGCAGCATTATAGGACAGGGAGGATATGGCTACACCTTC. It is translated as CASSIIGQGGYGYTF. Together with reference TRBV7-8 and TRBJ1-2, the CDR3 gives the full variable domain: GAGVSQSPRYKVAKRGQDVALRCDPISGHVSLFWYQQALGQGPEFLTYFQNEAQLDKSGLPSDRFFAERPEGSVSTLKIQRTQQEDSAVYLCASSIIGQGGYGYTFGSGTRLTVV.

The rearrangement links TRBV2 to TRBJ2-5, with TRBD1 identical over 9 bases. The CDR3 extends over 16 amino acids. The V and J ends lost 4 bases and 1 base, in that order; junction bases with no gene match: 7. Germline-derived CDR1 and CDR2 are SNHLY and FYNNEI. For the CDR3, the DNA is TGTGCCAGCAGTGCGTACAGGGGGCCCTCCCAAGAGACCCAGTACTTC. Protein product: CASSAYRGPSQETQYF.

Written as DNA, the CDR3 is TGCGCCAGCAGCTTGGTTCGGGGGAACACTGAAGCTTTCTTT. This codes for CASSLVRGNTEAFF. The chain joins TRBV5-1 to TRBJ1-1, with D uncertain. The V and J ends lost 0 bases and 1 base respectively, with 7 bases between them. Germline V gene data show CDR1 as SGHRS and CDR2 as YFSETQ. The CDR3 has 14 amino acids.

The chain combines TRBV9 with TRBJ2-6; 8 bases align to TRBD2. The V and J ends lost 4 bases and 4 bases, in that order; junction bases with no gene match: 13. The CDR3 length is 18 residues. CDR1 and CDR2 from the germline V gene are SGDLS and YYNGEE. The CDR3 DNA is TGTGCCAGCAGCCTGCCTCCGGGGGGGCGGTTGGGGGCCAACGTCCTGACTTTC. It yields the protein CASSLPPGGRLGANVLTF.